A single sample gave rise to the 18 T cell receptor beta chains below, sequenced in a study of CD8 T cells in ankylosing spondylitis. TCRdb independently ran MiXCR on the 5' RACE reads; one entry per CDR3 protein. The sample carries approximately 180,000 distinct CDR3 sequences, around a sixth recorded once. The specimen sequenced was blood, either unsorted or a sorted T cell fraction (not recorded which). Every receptor here comes from a male donor between 5 and 29 years old with ankylosing spondylitis or in good health (not recorded which).

This clonotype appeared many times. This chain uses TRBV29-1 with TRBJ2-1; D is unresolved. V was trimmed by 5 bases and J by 3 bases, leaving 5 bases between them. From germline, CDR1 is SQVTM and CDR2 ANQGSEA. The CDR3 is made up of 11 amino acids. The CDR3 here is CSVSGYNEQFF. CDR3 in DNA: TGCAGCGTTAGTGGCTACAATGAGCAGTTCTTC.

This clonotype was counted ten times or more. The V and J genes are TRBV7-2 and TRBJ2-3; D is uncertain. The CDR3 runs 15 residues. CDR1 and CDR2 from the germline V gene are SGHTA and FQGNSA. The germline V and J ends were trimmed by 1 base and 0 bases, with 8 bases remaining between them. The CDR3 region is CASSLGWGSTDTQYF. The CDR3 nucleotides are TGTGCCAGCAGCTTAGGCTGGGGAAGCACAGATACGCAGTATTTT. The full variable domain, completed using reference TRBV7-2 and TRBJ2-3, is GAGVSQSPSNKVTEKGKDVELRCDPISGHTALYWYRQSLGQGLEFLIYFQGNSAPDKSGLPSDRFSAERTGGSVSTLTIQRTQQEDSAVYLCASSLGWGSTDTQYFGPGTRLTVL.

This clonotype turned up a few times. This sequence joins TRBV30 and TRBJ2-7, with D hard to call. The V and J ends lost 5 bases and 1 base respectively, with 12 bases between them. Germline V lookup: CDR1 GTSNPN, CDR2 SVGIG (reference sequence). This CDR3 comprises 13 residues. The CDR3 bases are TGTGCCTGGGACGTCCTAAATTCCTACGAGCAGTACTTC. As protein: CAWDVLNSYEQYF.

Many counts were recorded for this clonotype. The V call is TRBV11-2, the J call TRBJ2-2; a weak D match, TRBD1 (5 bases). Trimming stripped 3 bases from V and 13 bases from J, with 15 bases between. Per the germline V gene, CDR1 is SGHAT and CDR2 is FQNNGV. The CDR3 totals 13 residues. CDR3 region: CASSLFGQGMLFF. Written as DNA, the CDR3 is TGTGCCAGCAGCTTGTTCGGGCAGGGTATGCTGTTTTTT.

The table lists this clonotype with a count of one. This rearrangement joins TRBV19 to TRBJ2-1; TRBD2 aligns across 11 bases. The ends lost 3 bases at V and 9 bases at J; junction bases unmatched: 7. There are 15 residues in the CDR3. CDR1 LNHDA and CDR2 SQIVND come from the germline V gene (reference sequence). For the CDR3, the DNA is TGTGCCAGTAGTATGTCTAGCGGGAGGATCGGTGAGCAGTTCTTC. It codes for CASSMSSGRIGEQFF.

This chain links TRBV7-3 with TRBJ2-1; 9 nucleotides agree with TRBD2. The CDR3 has 15 amino acids. With V trimmed by 0 bases and J by 8 bases, 5 bases remained unmatched. Germline CDR1 and CDR2: SGHTA and FQGTGA. The CDR3 DNA reads as TGTGCCAGCAGCTTAACGGGACTAGCATTCGATGAGCAGTTCTTC. Encoded protein: CASSLTGLAFDEQFF.

This clonotype was detected ten times or more. The chain carries TRBV12-3 or TRBV12-4 and TRBJ2-2, with 10 bases lining up with TRBD2. With 6 bases clipped from V and 4 bases from J, the junction kept 5 bases outside the gene matches. The CDR3 is 15 residues long. CDR3 protein: CASRSSSGSTGELFF. CDR3 nucleotides: TGTGCCAGCAGAAGCTCTAGCGGGAGCACCGGGGAGCTGTTTTTT.

This clonotype appeared many times. V is TRBV27 and J is TRBJ1-5; no reliable D call. V dropped 6 bases and J dropped 5 bases, with 20 bases sitting between them. The germline gives CDR1 MNHEY, CDR2 SMNVEV (reference sequence). The CDR3 is 16 residues long. The CDR3 sequence: CASSLRVGMDYQPQHF. CDR3 in DNA: TGTGCCAGCAGCTTACGCGTGGGTATGGATTATCAGCCCCAGCATTTT.

In its sample, this clonotype was seen many times. The rearrangement joins TRBV18 to TRBJ1-2, with 8 bases lining up with TRBD1. The length of the CDR3 is 14 residues. The V segment lost 3 bases and the J segment 3 bases; nucleotides outside the gene matches: 3. Looked up from germline, CDR1 is KGHSH and CDR2 is LQKENI. The CDR3 spells CASSPTDRDYGYTF. The CDR3 DNA is TGTGCCAGCTCACCCACGGACAGGGACTATGGCTACACCTTC.

This clonotype was detected many times. The CDR3 protein is CALTPRLTDTQYF. The CDR3 DNA sequence: TGTGCCCTCACGCCCCGTCTCACAGATACGCAGTATTTT. The V and J genes are TRBV2 and TRBJ2-3; unclear D gene. There are 13 residues in the CDR3. V lost 11 bases to trimming and J lost 2 bases, with 14 bases between them. From germline, CDR1 is SNHLY and CDR2 FYNNEI.

Only one count was recorded for this clonotype. The V call is TRBV2, the J call TRBJ2-2, with TRBD1 identical over 8 bases. Per germline, CDR1 SNHLY and CDR2 FYNNEI. The CDR3 has 15 residues. Trimming cost V 6 bases and J 3 bases; bases outside gene matches: 6. The CDR3 nucleotides read TGTGCCAGCAGGTTGGACAGGGACCACACCGGGGAGCTGTTTTTT. Protein product: CASRLDRDHTGELFF. Looking up the rest from reference TRBV2 and TRBJ2-2 gives the full variable domain: EPEVTQTPSHQVTQMGQEVILRCVPISNHLYFYWYRQILGQKVEFLVSFYNNEISEKSEIFDDQFSVERPDGSNFTLKIRSTKLEDSAMYFCASRLDRDHTGELFFGEGSRLTVL.

This clonotype was seen repeatedly, ten times or more. The V and J genes are TRBV5-6 and TRBJ2-7; D unresolved. V lost 5 bases, J lost 3 bases, and 6 bases lay in between. Looked up from germline, CDR1 is SGHDT and CDR2 is YYEEEE. The CDR3 covers 11 residues. The CDR3, as DNA: TGTGCCAGCAGGACTCACTACGAGCAGTACTTC. The encoded protein is CASRTHYEQYF. Full variable domain (rest looked up from reference TRBV5-6 and TRBJ2-7): DAGVTQSPTHLIKTRGQQVTLRCSPKSGHDTVSWYQQALGQGPQFIFQYYEEEERQRGNFPDRFSGHQFPNYSSELNVNALLLGDSALYLCASRTHYEQYFGPGTRLTVT.

This clonotype was detected only a few times. The V gene is TRBV12-5, the J gene TRBJ2-5; 11 bases line up with TRBD2. The CDR3 length is 18 residues. J was trimmed by 1 base and V by 2 bases; bases with no gene match: 9. The germline V gene has CDR1 LGHNT and CDR2 FRNRAP. The CDR3 sequence: CASGLMTSGTRTQETQYF. For the CDR3, the DNA is TGTGCTAGTGGTTTGATGACTAGCGGGACCAGAACCCAAGAGACCCAGTACTTC.

The chain couples TRBV20-1 to TRBJ2-3, with 8 bases that match TRBD2. J was trimmed by 2 bases and V by 3 bases; bases with no gene match: 4. CDR1 DFQATT and CDR2 SNEGSKA come from the germline V gene (reference sequence). CDR3 length: 14 residues. The CDR3 DNA reads as TGCAGTGCTAGCGGGAGGGCCTCCACAGATACGCAGTATTTT. Protein: CSASGRASTDTQYF.

This clonotype was recorded many times. The chain has TRBV12-3 or TRBV12-4 and TRBJ2-1; TRBD2 agrees at 7 bases. With 8 bases clipped from V and 6 bases from J, the junction kept 10 bases outside the gene matches. The CDR3 totals 14 residues. The CDR3 nucleotides are TGTGCCAGCGCAAAGGCGGGAGCGGCCAATGAGCAGTTCTTC. Translating it yields CASAKAGAANEQFF.

This clonotype was observed many times. The chain combines TRBV7-2 with TRBJ2-7; the D is unclear. V was clipped by 5 bases and J by 1 base, with 12 bases between them. The CDR3 length is 14 residues. Germline V CDR1 and CDR2: SGHTA, FQGNSA. The CDR3 protein is CASSLLVPSYEQYF. The CDR3 DNA sequence: TGTGCCAGCAGCCTCCTTGTGCCATCCTACGAGCAGTACTTC.

This clonotype was counted at least ten times. The chain links TRBV12-3 or TRBV12-4 to TRBJ2-7; D ambiguous. With 3 bases removed from V and 3 bases from J, the gap between germline ends came to 3 bases. The CDR3 runs to 11 residues. CDR3 loop: CASSLDYEQYV. Here the CDR3 DNA reads TGTGCCAGCAGTTTGGACTACGAGCAGTACGTC.

The genes are TRBV2 and TRBJ2-1; no clear D. Germline CDR1 SNHLY, CDR2 FYNNEI. V was cut by 11 bases and J by 6 bases, with 20 bases left in between. The CDR3 is 14 amino acids. As DNA, the CDR3 is TGTGCCGCACGGCCCCCCGCACCGCGCAATGAGCAGTTCTTC. It encodes CAARPPAPRNEQFF.